The T cell receptor (beta chain) under discussion was sequenced for a study of blood T cell repertoires in COVID-19 (dated by TCRdb to about 2020). The study in broad terms: Samples from collaborators originated in the United States, Italy and Spain and spanned both the acute and convalescent phases of COVID-19. The material from the prospective study consisted of cDNA or gDNA derived from T cells, B-cell-depleted T cells, or PBMCs. Deeply sampled blood TCRbeta repertoires from subjects exposed to, actively infected with, or recovered from COVID-19 were included in the dataset. The repertoires were released in a freely available public database meant as a resource for research on the immune response to SARS-CoV-2. The samples were drawn from two sources: the first 160 participants of the ongoing ImmuneRACE study, and fewer than 1,500 subjects contributed by 6 global collaborators. Sample metadata almost always included a de-identified subject ID, COVID-19 status, age in years and sex. HLA class I and class II types, where available, came from metadata supplied by the sample provider rather than from assay-based typing. What the research found in general, with its limitations: How much clinical and demographic metadata was included differed by source and by participant, and the metadata was provided uncurated.

Participants in the prospective study were enrolled through a virtual design, were aged roughly 18 to 100 years, and lived in approximately 24 United States geographic areas. In the prospective study, cohorts were assigned on the basis of participant-reported clinical history obtained from a screening survey and a study questionnaire. Recovered participants in ImmuneRACE Cohort 3 were defined as having two consecutive negative NP/OP PCR tests, clearance from a healthcare professional, or resolution of symptoms. In the prospective study, whole blood, serum and a nasopharyngeal or oropharyngeal swab were collected from each participant by mobile phlebotomists. Additional blood draws and questionnaires over a 2-month period could optionally be provided by prospective study participants. Prospective study blood samples were shipped either frozen or at room temperature before DNA extraction. On this clone itself: Its cognate antigen has yet to be identified. One base away there is no much larger clone; base qualities are not given.

The immunoSEQ Assay, a bias-controlled multiplex PCR, was used to amplify TCRbeta CDR3 regions from genomic DNA. The authors' analysis ran thus. The number of nucleated cells in each sample was estimated by amplification of reference gene primers within the assay. To quantify the absolute abundance of each unique TCRbeta CDR3 rearrangement, sequence reads were collapsed and filtered. Productive Simpson clonality was computed per sample as the square root of Simpson's diversity index over productive rearrangements. TCRdb's version of the immuneACCESS table is confined to in-frame rearrangements and falls short of the full clone set. An unresolved V gene accounts for under half of the shortfall where checked; the remainder is of unknown origin. V and J calls plus clone size are reproduced from that table; the DNA served to infer D and trimming. This sample comprises about 500,000 clones, roughly nine tenths of them detected only once. Around 0.64% of the sample is taken by the ten largest.

This TCR was recovered from a woman aged 18-29 years who had recovered from COVID-19. The sample consisted of PBMCs or T cells enriched from blood (not recorded which).

This receptor has the CDR3 CAWRSRGRYTF. In nucleotides, the sequence is TGTGCCTGGAGGTCTAGGGGGCGTTATACCTTC. The V and J genes are TRBV30 and TRBJ1-2, with 7 central nucleotides matching TRBD1. CDR3 length: 11 amino acids, cysteine to phenylalanine. CDR3 DNA only is kept here, 33 bases in frame from base 1. Taken from the germline V gene (reference sequence), the CDR1 and CDR2 loops are GTSNPN and SVGIG. Clipping removes 3 bases from V and 14 bases from J, with 9 as the unmatched junction base count.